A single T cell receptor beta chain is shown here with its context. The CDR3 extends over 13 amino acids. Germline V gene data show CDR1 as LNHDA and CDR2 as SQIVND (reference sequence). V was shortened by 0 bases and J by 5 bases, with 6 bases between the two germline ends. The authors' processing: Using reference gene primer amplification, nucleated cell counts were estimated. Generated by immunoSEQ multiplex PCR, the TCRdb table keeps only in-frame clones and is missing some. The V and J calls and clone size were taken over from that table, and D and trimming were inferred from the DNA. The profile covers around 29,000 clones, with approximately 90% appearing a single time and approximately 5% taken by the ten largest. This entry belongs to a study of blood T cell repertoires in COVID-19. About the study: Collection of acute and convalescent COVID-19 samples took place in the United States, Italy and Spain. From T cells, B-cell-depleted T cells, or PBMCs came the material, which was cDNA or gDNA.

This sequence joins TRBV19 and TRBJ2-3; D might be TRBD2 (5 bases). The receptor comes from a human donor in a cohort sampled during active COVID-19. The sequenced material came from peripheral blood. In nucleotides, the CDR3 is TGTGCCAGTAGTATAGATGGAGGAGATACGCAGTATTTT. Residues: CASSIDGGDTQYF. Complete variable domain (other parts from reference TRBV19 and TRBJ2-3): DGGITQSPKYLFRKEGQNVTLSCEQNLNHDAMYWYRQDPGQGLRLIYYSQIVNDFQKGDIAEGYSVSREKKESFPLTVTSAQKNPTAFYLCASSIDGGDTQYFGPGTRLTVL.